What follows are 10 T cell receptor beta chains derived from one specimen sequenced in a study of CXCR3-negative and CXCR3-positive naive CD8 T cells. No antigen is known for these receptors. Study outcomes and limitations: Naive cells positive for CXCR3 carried more hydrophobic TRB CDR3s than CXCR3-negative ones.

The libraries of TRB cDNA were constructed through 5' RACE using UMI labels. TCRdb derives one entry per CDR3 protein from the 5' RACE reads, leaving out DNA. In all, the sample yields approximately 89,000 distinct CDR3 sequences. Sequencing was carried out using naive CXCR3+ CD8+ T cells from blood. Subset denoted: CD45RO-CCR7+CD27+CD95- naive CD8+ T cells expressing CXCR3 (TNR3+). Receptors were obtained from a human donor in good health. Some clones in this sample may be carry-over from other donors' samples.

The J gene is TRBJ1-5, the V gene TRBV6-5; TCRdb returns TRBD1, unconfirmable since there is no DNA. The CDR3 has 13 residues. CDR1 MNHEY and CDR2 SVGAGI come from the germline V gene. The CDR3: CASSSIPDQPQHF.

The J gene is TRBJ2-4, the V gene TRBV7-5. TRBV7-5 is classified as a pseudogene. This CDR3 is 18 amino acids long. CDR3 protein: CISVSEALAARAKNIQYF.

This chain uses TRBV20-1 with TRBJ1-5; TCRdb outputs TRBD1, but without DNA this stays unchecked. The germline CDR1 and CDR2 sequences are DFQATT and SNEGSKA (reference sequence). The CDR3 is made up of 17 amino acids. This chain's CDR3 is CSAPDRGRYYSNQPQHF.

The gene calls are TRBV27 and TRBJ2-2. CDR1 is MNHEY, CDR2 SMNVEV, per germline (reference sequence). This CDR3 has 13 amino acids. This CDR3 reads CASSSGTTGELFF.

The V and J genes are TRBV6-1 and TRBJ2-1; TCRdb returns TRBD1, unconfirmable since there is no DNA. The CDR3 loop spans 16 amino acids. In germline, CDR1 is MNHNS, CDR2 SASEGT. The CDR3 here is CASSYEEDRVWIGQFF.

V gene TRBV7-9 combines with J gene TRBJ2-5; TCRdb designates TRBD2, a call that cannot be tested without DNA. The length of the CDR3 is 15 residues. Per the germline V gene, CDR1 is SEHNR and CDR2 is FQNEAQ (reference sequence). The CDR3 loop is CASSLEAGAQETQYF. The variable domain in full, completed from reference TRBV7-9 and TRBJ2-5, reads DTGVSQNPRHKITKRGQNVTFRCDPISEHNRLYWYRQTLGQGPEFLTYFQNEAQLEKSRLLSDRFSAERPKGSFSTLEIQRTEQGDSAMYLCASSLEAGAQETQYFGPGTRLLVL.

The chain recombines TRBV7-2 with TRBJ2-1; TCRdb selects TRBD1, and the lack of DNA leaves this call unchecked. The CDR3 contains 17 residues. Per germline, CDR1 SGHTA and CDR2 FQGNSA. CDR3: CASSRHPGQGIYNEQFF. The whole variable domain, filled in from reference TRBV7-2 and TRBJ2-1, reads GAGVSQSPSNKVTEKGKDVELRCDPISGHTALYWYRQSLGQGLEFLIYFQGNSAPDKSGLPSDRFSAERTGGSVSTLTIQRTQQEDSAVYLCASSRHPGQGIYNEQFFGPGTRLTVL.

The rearrangement joins TRBV2 to TRBJ2-6. This CDR3 has 16 amino acids. Germline values: CDR1 SNHLY, CDR2 FYNNEI. The CDR3: CASSEVGSSGANVLTF. Supplemented by reference TRBV2 and TRBJ2-6, the full variable domain reads EPEVTQTPSHQVTQMGQEVILRCVPISNHLYFYWYRQILGQKVEFLVSFYNNEISEKSEIFDDQFSVERPDGSNFTLKIRSTKLEDSAMYFCASSEVGSSGANVLTFGAGSRLTVL.

The rearrangement links TRBV28 to TRBJ2-1; TCRdb indicates TRBD1, and absent DNA this call remains unverified. CDR3 size: 13 residues. The germline V gene has CDR1 MDHEN and CDR2 SYDVKM. This chain's CDR3 is CASSRTWGGEQFF.

The CDR3 sequence is CASSYNTGKEQYF. The chain has TRBV6-2 or TRBV6-3 and TRBJ2-7; the D gene TCRdb calls, TRBD1, cannot be checked with no DNA. There are 13 residues in the CDR3. Germline values: CDR1 MNHEY, CDR2 SVGEGT.